Below, one T cell receptor (beta chain) is given with its context. Its antigen is still unknown. Germline V gene lookup returns CDR1 MDHEN and CDR2 SYDVKM. CDR3 length: 19 amino acids. TCRdb re-called the 5' RACE reads and gives one entry per CDR3 protein, without DNA. This sample's clone table lists about 350,000 distinct CDR3 sequences. This specimen belongs to a study of monozygotic twins with inflammatory bowel disease. The study, taken as a whole, reports: Lower sharing of clonotypes with other individuals was seen in IBD patients than in healthy twins. This was most marked in patients showing signs of disease activity. Among twins, concordant and discordant pairs did not differ in repertoire similarity, possibly from limited power.

V usage is TRBV28 and J usage is TRBJ1-2; with no DNA, the TCRdb D assignment of TRBD1 cannot be verified. This sequence was found in a human donor with ulcerative colitis or Crohn's disease, or a healthy co-twin of an affected twin (not recorded which). Sequenced: blood. The CDR3: CASSWDRGGLTLTSHGYTF.